This entry lists 8 T cell receptor beta chains sequenced from one sample in a study of blood T cell repertoires in COVID-19 (TCRdb year 2020). Library construction relied on the immunoSEQ multiplex PCR assay. TCRdb holds this immuneACCESS table with in-frame rearrangements only. Some clones are missing; in checked studies, unresolved V genes explain under half, and the rest has no known cause. The sample has over 120,000 clones on record, around 87% of them singletons. Jointly, the top ten make up less than 45% of the sample. The sequenced material came from peripheral blood. These receptors came from a man aged 50 to 59 who had recovered from COVID-19.

V gene TRBV29-1 combines with J gene TRBJ1-1; D not certain. Trimming removed 7 bases from V and 0 bases from J, with 9 bases in between. The CDR3 is 12 residues long. Germline V lookup: CDR1 SQVTM, CDR2 ANQGSEA. The CDR3: CSATVLNTEAFF. The CDR3 DNA reads TGCAGCGCTACGGTGTTGAACACTGAAGCTTTCTTT.

The chain carries TRBV9 and TRBJ1-6; TRBD1 might be the D (6 bases). V gave up 0 bases and J gave up 14 bases, with 15 bases separating them. Germline V CDR1 and CDR2: SGDLS, YYNGEE. The CDR3 has 14 residues. This CDR3 reads CASSVGDTDFTLHF. CDR3 bases: TGTGCCAGCAGCGTAGGGGACACGGATTTTACCCTCCACTTT.

This clone has just one count. The chain employs TRBV4-3 and TRBJ2-5; D gene uncertain. V dropped 0 bases and J dropped 4 bases, with 9 bases sitting between them. CDR1 and CDR2 from the germline V gene are LGHNA and YSLEER. There are 14 residues in the CDR3. The CDR3 DNA is TGCGCCAGCAGCCAAGATCCCGCCGGAGAGACCCAGTACTTC. Translated: CASSQDPAGETQYF.

The V gene is TRBV21-1, the J gene TRBJ1-2; the table's D call, TRBD1, has no DNA check behind it. TRBV21-1 represents a pseudogene. This CDR3 comprises 15 residues. The chain's CDR3 is CASSKGMGQGKGYTF. The CDR3 nucleotides read TGTGCCAGCAGCAAAGGAATGGGACAGGGAAAAGGCTACACCTTC.

This clone was seen just once. The gene calls are TRBV11-2 and TRBJ2-7; 8 nucleotides agree with TRBD1. CDR1 and CDR2 from the germline V gene are SGHAT and FQNNGV. Trimming cost V 4 bases and J 3 bases; bases outside gene matches: 8. This CDR3 is built from 15 residues. CDR3 region: CASSWTTGVLYEQYF. CDR3 DNA sequence: TGTGCCAGCAGCTGGACGACAGGGGTTCTCTACGAGCAGTACTTC. The complete variable domain, with remaining parts taken from reference TRBV11-2 and TRBJ2-7, reads EAGVAQSPRYKIIEKRQSVAFWCNPISGHATLYWYQQILGQGPKLLIQFQNNGVVDDSQLPKDRFSAERLKGVDSTLKIQPAKLEDSAVYLCASSWTTGVLYEQYFGPGTRLTVT.

The rearrangement links TRBV27 to TRBJ2-3, with D perhaps matching TRBD2 (5 bases). CDR3 length equals 17 residues. Per germline, CDR1 MNHEY and CDR2 SMNVEV (reference sequence). Trimming left V 6 bases short and J 2 bases short, with 21 bases between. CDR3 region: CASSRRLAQTYTDTQYF. In DNA form, the CDR3 reads TGTGCCAGCAGCCGTCGGCTAGCTCAAACCTACACAGATACGCAGTATTTT.

The chain's CDR3 is CASSSPKNTEAFF. For the CDR3, the DNA is TGTGCCAGCAGTTCCCCCAAGAACACTGAAGCTTTCTTT. The V and J genes are TRBV6-5 and TRBJ1-1; D uncertain. CDR1 is MNHEY, CDR2 SVGAGI, per germline. V lost 4 bases, J lost 1 base, and 7 bases lay in between. This CDR3 contains 13 residues.

The J gene is TRBJ1-2, the V gene TRBV7-9, with 10 bases identical to TRBD1. The CDR3 covers 16 residues. Per germline, CDR1 SEHNR and CDR2 FQNEAQ (reference sequence). V shed 1 base and J 5 bases; nucleotides not matched to a gene: 7. CDR3 protein: CASSLGSTGGSYGYTF. The CDR3, as DNA: TGTGCCAGCAGCTTAGGCTCGACAGGGGGCTCGTATGGCTACACCTTC. Filled out from reference TRBV7-9 and TRBJ1-2, the complete variable domain reads DTGVSQNPRHKITKRGQNVTFRCDPISEHNRLYWYRQTLGQGPEFLTYFQNEAQLEKSRLLSDRFSAERPKGSFSTLEIQRTEQGDSAMYLCASSLGSTGGSYGYTFGSGTRLTVV.